The rows below give T cell receptor beta chains drawn from one sample of a study of blood T cell repertoires in COVID-19. Using immunoSEQ multiplex PCR, the repertoire was profiled, and TCRdb retains in-frame clones only, with some absent. The sample includes around 100,000 clones, 87% seen only once; the top ten take 11%. The sample was peripheral blood. All receptors derive from a woman in her 30s with acute or convalescent COVID-19. The conserved cysteine and the conserved F or W are not part of the CDR3 here. Fields, in order: V gene, J gene, CDR3 protein.

v_gene: TRBV29-1; j_gene: TRBJ2-3; CDR3aa: SSDSRGLTDTQY
v_gene: TRBV7-2; j_gene: TRBJ1-4; CDR3aa: ASSLGGGQKLF
v_gene: TRBV5-6; j_gene: TRBJ2-3; CDR3aa: ASSENTDTQY
v_gene: TRBV12-5; j_gene: TRBJ2-1; CDR3aa: ASGLQITSLAGALERYNEQF
v_gene: TRBV5-8; j_gene: TRBJ1-1; CDR3aa: ASSFGPGTMNTEAF
v_gene: TRBV2; j_gene: TRBJ2-6; CDR3aa: ASSGVAEQGAG
v_gene: TRBV10-3; j_gene: TRBJ1-2; CDR3aa: AISEPDRGLSKDGYT
v_gene: TRBV2; j_gene: TRBJ1-3; CDR3aa: ASSVTPAGSGNTIY
v_gene: TRBV28; j_gene: TRBJ2-2; CDR3aa: ASSSSRELTGELF
v_gene: TRBV7-9; j_gene: TRBJ1-1; CDR3aa: ASSFEGGGTEAF
v_gene: TRBV7-3; j_gene: TRBJ2-7; CDR3aa: ASSLVAANEQY
v_gene: TRBV7-9; j_gene: TRBJ2-2; CDR3aa: ASSPSGGSFTGELF
v_gene: TRBV19; j_gene: TRBJ1-5; CDR3aa: ASSLDRGVRQPQH
v_gene: TRBV7-8; j_gene: TRBJ1-5; CDR3aa: ASSLAGTGRAGNQPQH
v_gene: TRBV18; j_gene: TRBJ1-1; CDR3aa: ASSPLLGGGRNTEAF
v_gene: TRBV19; j_gene: TRBJ1-6; CDR3aa: ASSMRQVNSPLH
v_gene: TRBV10-3; j_gene: TRBJ2-7; CDR3aa: AITVQAGVAEQY
v_gene: TRBV19; j_gene: TRBJ1-4; CDR3aa: ASSRQGGEKLF
v_gene: TRBV27; j_gene: TRBJ2-7; CDR3aa: ASSLGTGVHEQY
v_gene: TRBV28; j_gene: TRBJ1-3; CDR3aa: ASSGDSLGRNTIY
v_gene: TRBV18; j_gene: TRBJ2-1; CDR3aa: ASSPPNMGGPGNEQF
v_gene: TRBV4-2; j_gene: TRBJ2-7; CDR3aa: ASSQAPESGGGYEQY
v_gene: TRBV2; j_gene: TRBJ2-7; CDR3aa: ASSEGGYEQY
v_gene: TRBV6-5; j_gene: TRBJ1-4; CDR3aa: ASRLGSAGNEKLF
v_gene: TRBV4-1; j_gene: TRBJ1-4; CDR3aa: ASSLSPGVGGEKLF
v_gene: TRBV5-1; j_gene: TRBJ2-7; CDR3aa: ASSLGAAGGSYEQY
v_gene: TRBV21-1; j_gene: TRBJ2-1; CDR3aa: ASGQAPIELDEQF